This T cell receptor beta chain was recorded in a study of blood T cell repertoires in COVID-19. Study context: Collection of acute and convalescent COVID-19 samples took place in the United States, Italy and Spain. T cells, B-cell-depleted T cells, or PBMCs provided the cDNA or gDNA that served as material.

Original analysis: Amplified reference gene primers provided the basis for estimating nucleated cell counts. The data were produced by immunoSEQ multiplex PCR, yet TCRdb's version contains in-frame clones alone and is incomplete. The V and J calls and clone size were taken over from that table, and D and trimming were inferred from the DNA. The sample consists of over 200,000 clones, 91% of them appearing once. The CDR3 is 16 amino acids. Trimming took 3 bases from V and 5 from J; bases not matched to a gene: 5. Germline CDR1 reads SNHLY; CDR2 reads FYNNEI. Ages ranged from roughly 18 to 100 years, with residence in approximately 25 US areas.

This sequence was found in a human donor in a cohort exposed to, infected with or recovered from COVID-19 (not recorded which). The donor label of this sample is uncertain. The sequencing input was PBMCs or T cells enriched from blood (not recorded which). This sequence joins TRBV2 and TRBJ2-1; 12 nucleotides align to TRBD2. The CDR3 loop reads CASSERRTSGNNEQFF. The CDR3, as DNA: TGTGCCAGCAGTGAGCGTAGGACTAGCGGGAACAATGAGCAGTTCTTC.